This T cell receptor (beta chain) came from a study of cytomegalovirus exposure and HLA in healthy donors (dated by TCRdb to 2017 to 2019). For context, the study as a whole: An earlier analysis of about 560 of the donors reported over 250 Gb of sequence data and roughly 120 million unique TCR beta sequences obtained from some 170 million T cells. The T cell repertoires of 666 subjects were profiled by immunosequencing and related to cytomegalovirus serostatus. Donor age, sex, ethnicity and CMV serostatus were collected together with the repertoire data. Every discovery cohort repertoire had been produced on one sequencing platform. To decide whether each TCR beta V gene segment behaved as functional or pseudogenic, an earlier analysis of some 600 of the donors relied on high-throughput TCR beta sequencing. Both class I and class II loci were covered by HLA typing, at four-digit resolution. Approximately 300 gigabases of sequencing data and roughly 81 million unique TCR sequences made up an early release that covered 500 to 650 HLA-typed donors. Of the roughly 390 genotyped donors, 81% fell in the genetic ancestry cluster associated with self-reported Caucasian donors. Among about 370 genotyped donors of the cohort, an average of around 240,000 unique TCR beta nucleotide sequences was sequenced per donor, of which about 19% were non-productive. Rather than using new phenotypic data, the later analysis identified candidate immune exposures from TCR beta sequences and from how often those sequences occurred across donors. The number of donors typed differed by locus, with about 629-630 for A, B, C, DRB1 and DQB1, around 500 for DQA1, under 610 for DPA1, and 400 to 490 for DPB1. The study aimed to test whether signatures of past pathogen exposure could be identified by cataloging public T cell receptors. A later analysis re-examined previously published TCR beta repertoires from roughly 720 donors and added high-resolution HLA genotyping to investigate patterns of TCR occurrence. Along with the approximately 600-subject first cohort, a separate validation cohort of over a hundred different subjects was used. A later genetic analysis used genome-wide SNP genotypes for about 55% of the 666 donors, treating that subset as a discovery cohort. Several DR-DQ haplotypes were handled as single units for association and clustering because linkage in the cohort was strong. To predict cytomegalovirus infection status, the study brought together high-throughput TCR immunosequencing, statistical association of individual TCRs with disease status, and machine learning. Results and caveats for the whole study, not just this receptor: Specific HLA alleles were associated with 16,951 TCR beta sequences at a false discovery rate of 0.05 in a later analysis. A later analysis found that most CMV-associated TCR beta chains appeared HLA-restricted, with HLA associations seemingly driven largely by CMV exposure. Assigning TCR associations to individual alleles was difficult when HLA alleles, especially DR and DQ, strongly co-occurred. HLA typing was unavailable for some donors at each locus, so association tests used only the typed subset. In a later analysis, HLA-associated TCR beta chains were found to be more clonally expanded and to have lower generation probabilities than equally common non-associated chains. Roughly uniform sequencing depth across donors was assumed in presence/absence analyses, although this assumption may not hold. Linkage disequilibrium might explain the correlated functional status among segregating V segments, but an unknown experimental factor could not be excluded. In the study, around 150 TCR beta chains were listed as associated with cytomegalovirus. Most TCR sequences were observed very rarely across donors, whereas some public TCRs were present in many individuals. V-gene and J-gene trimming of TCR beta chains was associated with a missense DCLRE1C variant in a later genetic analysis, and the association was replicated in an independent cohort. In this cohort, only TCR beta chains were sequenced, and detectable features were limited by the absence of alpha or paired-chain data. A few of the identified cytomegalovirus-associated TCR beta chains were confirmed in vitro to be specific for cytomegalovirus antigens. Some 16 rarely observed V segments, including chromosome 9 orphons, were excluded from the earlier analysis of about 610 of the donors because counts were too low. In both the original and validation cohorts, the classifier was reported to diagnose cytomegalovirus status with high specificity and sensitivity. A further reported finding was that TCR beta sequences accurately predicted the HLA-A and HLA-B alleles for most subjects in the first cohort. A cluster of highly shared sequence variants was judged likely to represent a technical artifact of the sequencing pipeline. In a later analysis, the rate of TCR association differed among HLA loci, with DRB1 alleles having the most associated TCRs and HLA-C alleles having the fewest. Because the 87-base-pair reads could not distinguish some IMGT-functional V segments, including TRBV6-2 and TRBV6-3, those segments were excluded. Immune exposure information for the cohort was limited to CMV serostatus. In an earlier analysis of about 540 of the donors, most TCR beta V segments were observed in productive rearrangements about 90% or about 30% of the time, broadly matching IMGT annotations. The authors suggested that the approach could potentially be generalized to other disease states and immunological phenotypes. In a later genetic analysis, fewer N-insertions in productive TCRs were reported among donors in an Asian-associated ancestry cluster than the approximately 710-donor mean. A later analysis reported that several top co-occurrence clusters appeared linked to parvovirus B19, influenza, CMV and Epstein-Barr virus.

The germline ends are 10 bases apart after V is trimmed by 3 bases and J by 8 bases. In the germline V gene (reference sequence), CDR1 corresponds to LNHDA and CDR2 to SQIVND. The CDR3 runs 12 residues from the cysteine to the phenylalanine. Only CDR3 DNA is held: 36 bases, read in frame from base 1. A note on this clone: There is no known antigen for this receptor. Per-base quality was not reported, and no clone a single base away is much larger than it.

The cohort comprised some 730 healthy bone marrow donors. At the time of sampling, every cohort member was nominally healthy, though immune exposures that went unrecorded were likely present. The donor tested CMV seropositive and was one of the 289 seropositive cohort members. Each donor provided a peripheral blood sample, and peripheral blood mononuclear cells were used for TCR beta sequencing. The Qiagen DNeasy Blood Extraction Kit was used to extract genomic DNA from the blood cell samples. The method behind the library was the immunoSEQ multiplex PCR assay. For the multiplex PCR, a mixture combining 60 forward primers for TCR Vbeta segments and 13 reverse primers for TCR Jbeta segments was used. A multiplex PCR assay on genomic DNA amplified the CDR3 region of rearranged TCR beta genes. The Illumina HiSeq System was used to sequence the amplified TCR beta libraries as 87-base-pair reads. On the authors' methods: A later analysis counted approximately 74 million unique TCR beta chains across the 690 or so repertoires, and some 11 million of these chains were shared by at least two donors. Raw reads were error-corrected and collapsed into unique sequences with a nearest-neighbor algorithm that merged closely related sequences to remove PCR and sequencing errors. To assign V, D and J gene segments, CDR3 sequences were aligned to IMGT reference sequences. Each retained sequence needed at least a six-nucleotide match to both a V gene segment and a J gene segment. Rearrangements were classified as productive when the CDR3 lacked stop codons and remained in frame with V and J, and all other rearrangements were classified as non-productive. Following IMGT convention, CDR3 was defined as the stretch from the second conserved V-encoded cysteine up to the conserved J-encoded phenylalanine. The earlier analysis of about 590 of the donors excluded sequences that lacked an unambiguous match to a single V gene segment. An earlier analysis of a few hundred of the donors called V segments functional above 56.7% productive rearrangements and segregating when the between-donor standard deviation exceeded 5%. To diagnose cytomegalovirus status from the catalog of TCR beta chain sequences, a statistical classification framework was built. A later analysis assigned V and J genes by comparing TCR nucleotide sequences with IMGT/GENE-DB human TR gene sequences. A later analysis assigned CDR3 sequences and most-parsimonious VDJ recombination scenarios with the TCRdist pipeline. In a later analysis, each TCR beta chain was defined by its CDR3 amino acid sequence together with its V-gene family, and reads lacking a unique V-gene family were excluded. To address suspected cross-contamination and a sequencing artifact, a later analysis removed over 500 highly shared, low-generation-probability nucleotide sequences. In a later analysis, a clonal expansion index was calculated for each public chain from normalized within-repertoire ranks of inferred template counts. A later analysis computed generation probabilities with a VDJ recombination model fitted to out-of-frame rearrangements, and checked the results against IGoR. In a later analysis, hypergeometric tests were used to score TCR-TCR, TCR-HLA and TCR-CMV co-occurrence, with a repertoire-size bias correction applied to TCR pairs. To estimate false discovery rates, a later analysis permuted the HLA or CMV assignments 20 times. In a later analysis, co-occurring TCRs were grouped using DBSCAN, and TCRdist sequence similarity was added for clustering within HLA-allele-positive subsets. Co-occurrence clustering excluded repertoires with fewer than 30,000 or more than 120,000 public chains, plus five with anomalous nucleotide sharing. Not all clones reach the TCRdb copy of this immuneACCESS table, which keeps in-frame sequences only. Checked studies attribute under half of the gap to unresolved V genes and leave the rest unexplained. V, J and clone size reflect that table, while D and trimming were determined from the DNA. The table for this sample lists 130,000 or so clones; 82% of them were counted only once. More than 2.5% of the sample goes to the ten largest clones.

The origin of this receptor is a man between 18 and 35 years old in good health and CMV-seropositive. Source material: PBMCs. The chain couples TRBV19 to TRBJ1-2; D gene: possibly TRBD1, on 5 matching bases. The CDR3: CASSMGPMGYTF. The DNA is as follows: TGTGCCAGTAGTATGGGGCCTATGGGCTACACCTTC.